This T cell receptor beta chain was identified in a study of T cells after somatic rescue of genetic block. Profiling relied on immunoSEQ multiplex PCR, and the TCRdb table lists in-frame clones only, not all of them. Here the sample spans 13,000 or so clones, around 70% being singletons. The germline V gene has CDR1 KGHSH and CDR2 LQKENI. After removal of 4 bases from V and 4 bases from J, the junction contained 2 bases not matched to a gene. The CDR3 runs 14 residues. This clonotype was obtained from a boy aged 5-17 years. The V call is TRBV18, the J call TRBJ2-5; 11 bases line up with TRBD2. The source material was peripheral blood mononuclear cells (PBMCs). The CDR3 DNA reads TGTGCCAGCTCACTTGGGACTAGCGGAGAGACCCAGTACTTC. Translating it yields CASSLGTSGETQYF.